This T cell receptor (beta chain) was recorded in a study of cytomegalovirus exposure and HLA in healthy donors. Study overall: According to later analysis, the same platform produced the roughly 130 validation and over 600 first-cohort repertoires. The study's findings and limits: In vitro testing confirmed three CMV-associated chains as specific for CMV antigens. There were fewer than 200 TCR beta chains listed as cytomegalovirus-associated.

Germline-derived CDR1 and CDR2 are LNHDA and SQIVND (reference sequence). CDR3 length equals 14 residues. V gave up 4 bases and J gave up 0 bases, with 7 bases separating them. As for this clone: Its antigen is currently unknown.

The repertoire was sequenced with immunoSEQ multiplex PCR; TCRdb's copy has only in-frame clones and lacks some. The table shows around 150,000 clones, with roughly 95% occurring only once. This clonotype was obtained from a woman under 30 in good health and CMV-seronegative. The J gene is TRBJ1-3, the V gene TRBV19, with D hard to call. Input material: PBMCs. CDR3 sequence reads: CASSKDFSGNTIYF. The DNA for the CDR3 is TGTGCCAGTAGTAAAGACTTCTCTGGAAACACCATATATTTT.